A selection of T cell receptor beta chains follows, all from one sample in a study of identical twins. One entry per CDR3 protein results from TCRdb running MiXCR on the 5' RACE reads. The sample comprises about 530,000 distinct CDR3 sequences, around 24% of which are singletons, and more than 0.4% rests with the top ten. These data were also filed under a second study, of yellow fever vaccine responses in identical twins.

The sample consisted of CD4+ T cells sorted from blood. The origin of the receptors is a woman aged 18-35 years in good health. Each CDR3 is given with its conserved first and last residue. The D gene is left open where the match is weak. Clone size appears in some rows only: once, few, many, or a class for an expanded clone.

j_call d_call clone_size v_call cdr3_nt cdr3_aa
TRBJ1-5 NA few TRBV19 TGTGCCAGTAATAGGGGGATCAATCAGCCCCAGCATTTT CASNRGINQPQHF
TRBJ2-2 TRBD2 few TRBV4-2 TGTGCCAGCAGCCAAGAAACGGGGGGGAGCGGGGAGCTGTTTTTT CASSQETGGSGELFF
TRBJ2-5 TRBD1 NA TRBV5-1 TGCGCCAGCAGCTTCGGGACAGCCGGGCAAGAGACCCAGTACTTC CASSFGTAGQETQYF
TRBJ2-1 TRBD1 NA TRBV5-1 TGCGCCAGCAGTACCGGGACAGGGGGCTTCGATGAGCAGTTCTTC CASSTGTGGFDEQFF
TRBJ1-1 TRBD1 NA TRBV11-3 TGTGCCAGCAGCCTACTGGGACAGGGCCCTGAAGCTTTCTTT CASSLLGQGPEAFF
TRBJ1-4 NA NA TRBV12-3/TRBV12-4 TGTGCCAGCAGTTTCGAGGTTAATGAAAAACTGTTTTTT CASSFEVNEKLFF
TRBJ2-6 TRBD1 few TRBV28 TGTGCCAGCTTCCCGGGACAGCCGTTCTCTGGGGCCAACGTCCTGACTTTC CASFPGQPFSGANVLTF
TRBJ2-1 TRBD2 few TRBV3-1 TGTGCCAGCAGCCAAAAGGGACTAGTGGCTGAGCAGTTCTTC CASSQKGLVAEQFF
TRBJ2-1 NA NA TRBV27 TGTGCCAGCACCTGGGGACGAGAGCAGTTCTTC CASTWGREQFF
TRBJ2-2 TRBD2 NA TRBV7-6 TGTGCCAGCAGCTTAGCGCAGCGGGAGTACACCGGGGAGCTGTTTTTT CASSLAQREYTGELFF
TRBJ1-4 NA once TRBV12-3/TRBV12-4 TGTGCCAGCAGTCCTACCGAGGGATTGATGGGCGATAAACTGTTTTTT CASSPTEGLMGDKLFF
TRBJ2-7 TRBD2 few TRBV12-3/TRBV12-4 TGTGCCAGCAGAGCGACTAGCGGGAGCTCCTACGAGCAGTACTTC CASRATSGSSYEQYF
TRBJ1-6 NA few TRBV20-1 TGCGGCGCTGGGCCCTATAATTCACCCCTCCACTTT CGAGPYNSPLHF
TRBJ2-7 TRBD1 NA TRBV27 TGTGCCAGCAGCACCGGACAGGCCGCCTTCAGACCCTACGAGCAGTACTTC CASSTGQAAFRPYEQYF
TRBJ2-5 TRBD1 NA TRBV20-1 TGCAGTGCATCATTACAGGGGGCGGGAGAGACCCAGTACTTC CSASLQGAGETQYF
TRBJ2-1 TRBD2 NA TRBV24-1 TGTGCCACCAGTGATCCGCCGAGCGGGAGTCCGGATGAGCAGTTCTTC CATSDPPSGSPDEQFF
TRBJ2-1 NA few TRBV9 TGTGCCAGCAGCGTAGCTCCAGCGGGTGAGCAGTTCTTC CASSVAPAGEQFF
TRBJ2-3 NA few TRBV12-3/TRBV12-4 TGTGCCAGCAGCCTAGGTTGGGATACGCAGTATTTT CASSLGWDTQYF
TRBJ2-1 TRBD2 NA TRBV4-1 TGCGCCAGCAGCCAAGATTTTAGCGGGAGGGTTGAGCAGTTCTTC CASSQDFSGRVEQFF
TRBJ2-1 NA few TRBV5-1 TGCGCCAGCAGCTCCCCCCCTACCTACAATGAGCAGTTCTTC CASSSPPTYNEQFF
TRBJ2-4 NA NA TRBV20-1 TGCTGTGCTAGGATGAACCAGCAGAGTCTAGCCAAAAACATTCAGTACTTC CCARMNQQSLAKNIQYF
TRBJ2-1 NA NA TRBV3-1 TGTGCCAGCAGCCAAAAGGAGAATGAGCAGTTCTTC CASSQKENEQFF
TRBJ1-6 NA few TRBV6-2/TRBV6-3 TGTGCCAGCAGCCAAATGGCTGTTCTAGCCCTCCACTTT CASSQMAVLALHF
TRBJ1-2 TRBD1 few TRBV5-5 TGTGCCAGCAGCTTACAGGGGAGGCCTAACTATGGCTACACCTTC CASSLQGRPNYGYTF
TRBJ2-1 NA few TRBV7-2 TGTGCCAGCAGCTTAGCGAATAGCCACGCCTACAATGAGCAGTTCTTC CASSLANSHAYNEQFF
TRBJ2-4 NA NA TRBV10-3 TGTGCCATCAGTGAGTCGCCGGGAACCAAAAACATTCAGTACTTC CAISESPGTKNIQYF
TRBJ1-1 NA few TRBV3-1 TGTGCCAGCAGCCAAGGGATGGGGGCTTTCTTT CASSQGMGAFF
TRBJ2-1 TRBD2 few TRBV15 TGTGCCACCAGCAGAGTGGCGACTAGCGGGCATGAGCAGTTCTTC CATSRVATSGHEQFF
TRBJ2-3 NA few TRBV2 TGTGCCAGCAGTGAAGCGCAGGGACCTAGCACAGATACGCAGTATTTT CASSEAQGPSTDTQYF
TRBJ2-3 TRBD1 NA TRBV11-2 TGTGCCAGCAGGCCGACAGGGATCGATACGCAGTATTTT CASRPTGIDTQYF
TRBJ2-7 NA NA TRBV5-1 TGCGCCAGCAGCCCGCGAGTAGGGCTGGACTACGAGCAGTACTTC CASSPRVGLDYEQYF
TRBJ2-3 TRBD1 few TRBV15 TGTGCCACCGGAACAACAGGGGGTCCCACAGATACGCAGTATTTT CATGTTGGPTDTQYF
TRBJ1-2 NA NA TRBV7-9 TGTGCCAGCAGCTTATCCGGAAAGGGGAACTATGGCTACACCTTC CASSLSGKGNYGYTF
TRBJ2-1 NA NA TRBV18 TGTGCCAGCTCACCAGCGGGACAGAGCTACAATGAGCAGTTCTTC CASSPAGQSYNEQFF
TRBJ1-4 TRBD1 NA TRBV10-3 TGTGCCATCAGTAACCCGGGACAGGGGGTAGAAAAACTGTTTTTT CAISNPGQGVEKLFF
TRBJ1-1 NA NA TRBV6-6 TGTGCCAGTCGGACACCCATGAACACTGAAGCTTTCTTT CASRTPMNTEAFF
TRBJ1-2 NA few TRBV10-2 TGCGCCAGCAGCGAGGACCGTGGAAATGGCTACACCTTC CASSEDRGNGYTF
TRBJ2-3 TRBD2 NA TRBV5-4 TGTGCCAGCAGCTTGATGACTAGCGGGGCTGAGGGGATAATAGGTACGCAGTATTTT CASSLMTSGAEGIIGTQYF
TRBJ1-5 NA NA TRBV6-1 TGTGCCAGCAGACCTACAGGAGCCCAGCCCCAGCATTTT CASRPTGAQPQHF
TRBJ1-4 NA NA TRBV7-9 TGTGCCAGCAGCTTTGGGGGGGAAAAACTGTTTTTT CASSFGGEKLFF
TRBJ2-7 NA few TRBV27 TGTGCCAGCAGTTTATCGCGCCTCCCGGTAGCATCCTACGAGCAGTACTTC CASSLSRLPVASYEQYF
TRBJ2-3 NA NA TRBV20-1 TGCAGTGCTAGGAGTCAGAACACAGATACGCAGTATTTT CSARSQNTDTQYF
TRBJ2-3 NA few TRBV10-2 TGCGCCAGCAGTGAGAGGGGGGGCTGGGCAGATACGCAGTATTTT CASSERGGWADTQYF